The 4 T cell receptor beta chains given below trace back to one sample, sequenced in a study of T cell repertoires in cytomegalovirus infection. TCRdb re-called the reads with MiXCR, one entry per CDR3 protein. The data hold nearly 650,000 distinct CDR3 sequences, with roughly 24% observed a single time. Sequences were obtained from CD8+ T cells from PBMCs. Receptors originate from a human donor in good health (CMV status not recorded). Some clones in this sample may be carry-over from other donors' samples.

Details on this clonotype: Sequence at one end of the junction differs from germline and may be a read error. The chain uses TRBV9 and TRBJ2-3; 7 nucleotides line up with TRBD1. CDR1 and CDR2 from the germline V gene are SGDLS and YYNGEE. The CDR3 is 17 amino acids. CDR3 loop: CANSPEGTVAFTDTQYF. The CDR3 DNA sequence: TGTGCCAACAGCCCCGAGGGGACAGTCGCCTTCACAGATACGCAGTATTTT.

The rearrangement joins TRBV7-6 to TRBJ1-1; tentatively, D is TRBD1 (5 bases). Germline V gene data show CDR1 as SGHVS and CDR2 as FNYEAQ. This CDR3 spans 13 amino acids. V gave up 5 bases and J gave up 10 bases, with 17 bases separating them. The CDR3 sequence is CASSPAGVLGAFF. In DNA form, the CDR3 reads TGTGCCAGCAGCCCTGCGGGGGTCCTGGGAGCTTTCTTT.

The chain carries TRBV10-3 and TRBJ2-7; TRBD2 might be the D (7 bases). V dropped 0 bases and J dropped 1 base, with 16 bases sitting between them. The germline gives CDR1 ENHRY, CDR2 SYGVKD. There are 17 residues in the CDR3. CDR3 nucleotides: TGTGCCATCAGTGAGTCGATGCGCGGGGGCCGATCCTACGAGCAGTACTTC. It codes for CAISESMRGGRSYEQYF.

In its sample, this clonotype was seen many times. This CDR3 reads CASSLWQSNSPLHF. As DNA, the CDR3 is TGTGCCAGCAGTTTGTGGCAGTCTAATTCACCCCTCCACTTT. The rearrangement joins TRBV27 to TRBJ1-6; D is undetermined. The CDR3 runs to 14 residues. Germline V gene sequence: CDR1 MNHEY, CDR2 SMNVEV (reference sequence). V lost 3 bases to trimming and J lost 6 bases, with 9 bases between them.